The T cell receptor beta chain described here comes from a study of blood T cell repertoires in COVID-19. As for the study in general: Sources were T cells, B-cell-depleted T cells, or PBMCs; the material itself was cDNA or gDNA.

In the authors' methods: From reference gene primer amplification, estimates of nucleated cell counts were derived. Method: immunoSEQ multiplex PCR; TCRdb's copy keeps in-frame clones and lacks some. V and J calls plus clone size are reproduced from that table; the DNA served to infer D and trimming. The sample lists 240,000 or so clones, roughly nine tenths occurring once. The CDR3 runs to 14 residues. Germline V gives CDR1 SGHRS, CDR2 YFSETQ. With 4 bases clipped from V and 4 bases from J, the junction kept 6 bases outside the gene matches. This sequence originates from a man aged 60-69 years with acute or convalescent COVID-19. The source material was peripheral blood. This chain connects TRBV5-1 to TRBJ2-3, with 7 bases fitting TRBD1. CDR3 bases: TGCGCCAGCAGCGCGCTTGACAGGGCAGATACGCAGTATTTT. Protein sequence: CASSALDRADTQYF.